This T cell receptor beta chain was identified in a study of tumor and adjacent non-tumor tissue in lung cancer. Notes on the study in general: Significantly higher TCR diversity was found in tumor than normal lung. Patients with more diverse tumor TCRs had worse survival.

A modified ARM-PCR protocol with three rounds of nested PCR amplified TCRbeta. One entry per CDR3 protein results from TCRdb running MiXCR on the multiplex PCR reads. The sample contains tens of thousands of distinct CDR3 sequences, 55% to 75% of which appear only once. This clonotype has just one count. What it recognizes is unknown. A much bigger clone sits one base away, suggesting this may be a read error. In germline, CDR1 is SGHRS, CDR2 YFSETQ. The CDR3 loop spans 15 amino acids. The template was RNA from unsorted bulk tissue. Between August and November 2014, newly diagnosed, chemotherapy-naive lung cancer patients underwent thoracic surgery in China.

The receptor comes from a middle-aged man with non-small cell lung cancer. The sequenced sample was lung tumor tissue. J is TRBJ2-3 and V is TRBV5-1; 7 bases align to TRBD1. CDR3 DNA: TGCGCCAGCAGCTTGGAGGGGGCCCGCGCAGATACGCATTATTTT. Its translation is CASSLEGARADTHYF.